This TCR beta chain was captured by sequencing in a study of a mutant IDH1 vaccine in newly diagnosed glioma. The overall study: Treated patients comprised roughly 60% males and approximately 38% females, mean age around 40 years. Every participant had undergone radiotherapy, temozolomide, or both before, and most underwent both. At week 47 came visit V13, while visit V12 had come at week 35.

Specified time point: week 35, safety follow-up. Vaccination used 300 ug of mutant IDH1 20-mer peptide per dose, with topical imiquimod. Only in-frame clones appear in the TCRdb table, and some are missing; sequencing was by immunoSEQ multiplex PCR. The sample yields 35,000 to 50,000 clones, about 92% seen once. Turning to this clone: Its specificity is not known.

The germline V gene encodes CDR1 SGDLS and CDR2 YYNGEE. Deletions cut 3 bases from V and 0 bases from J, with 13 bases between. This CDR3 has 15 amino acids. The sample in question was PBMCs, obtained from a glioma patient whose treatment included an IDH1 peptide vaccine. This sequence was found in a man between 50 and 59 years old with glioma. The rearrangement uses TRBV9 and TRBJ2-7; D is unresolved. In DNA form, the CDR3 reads TGTGCCAGCAGCGAAAATACAGCATCCTCCTACGAGCAGTACTTC. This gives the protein CASSENTASSYEQYF. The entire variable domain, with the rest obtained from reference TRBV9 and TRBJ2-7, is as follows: DSGVTQTPKHLITATGQRVTLRCSPRSGDLSVYWYQQSLDQGLQFLIQYYNGEERAKGNILERFSAQQFPDLHSELNLSSLELGDSALYFCASSENTASSYEQYFGPGTRLTVT.